This is a list of T cell receptor beta chains from one sample in a study of graft-versus-host responses after intestinal transplantation. Sequencing used immunoSEQ multiplex PCR; TCRdb keeps in-frame clones, though not all of them. The sample lists roughly 99,000 clones; about 84% were seen once. This sample comprised PBMCs, obtained 255 days after intestinal transplant. Receptor source: a human patient who received an intestinal transplant, so some T cells may come from the graft donor. Each CDR3 is given without its conserved first and last residue.

V gene	J gene	CDR3 length	CDR3 protein
TRBV6-4	TRBJ1-4	9	ASGPRKKLF
TRBV4-3	TRBJ2-5	13	ASSYKQGAGETQY
TRBV5-8	TRBJ1-5	16	ASSLAQGGGYNNQPQH
TRBV9	TRBJ2-5	11	ASSVGVGETQY
TRBV2	TRBJ2-1	16	ASSVPSGGAGSYNEQF
TRBV6-4	TRBJ2-2	11	ASSDGATGELF
TRBV5-1	TRBJ2-5	13	ASSFNTGGTETQY
TRBV6-5	TRBJ2-6	12	ASMESPRANVLT
TRBV19	TRBJ1-5	13	ASSILLETAQPQH
TRBV6-5	TRBJ1-6	10	ASRVGNSPLH
TRBV5-4	TRBJ2-3	13	ASSLIQGATDTQY
TRBV5-5	TRBJ1-5	11	ASSLGVGQPQH
TRBV10-1	TRBJ2-7	12	ASSLRREGGEQY
TRBV9	TRBJ2-7	12	ASSVDGRQDEQY
TRBV5-1	TRBJ2-5	13	ASSLGLARQETQY
TRBV6-6	TRBJ1-1	13	ASSYSGTANTEAF
TRBV29-1	TRBJ1-5	11	SVEVSLGEPQH
TRBV6-5	TRBJ1-2	11	ASSQTRDYGYT
TRBV2	TRBJ2-3	8	ASDPDTQY
TRBV5-4	TRBJ2-7	11	ASSSPPSYEQY
TRBV6-1	TRBJ2-3	10	ASSSGGDTQY
TRBV23-1	TRBJ2-7	12	ASTATATFYEQY
TRBV28	TRBJ1-1	12	ASSSRTGGTEAF
TRBV2	TRBJ1-4	12	ASTVLPRVEKLF
TRBV7-4	TRBJ2-5	12	ASSPLGKGETQY
TRBV5-1	TRBJ2-7	13	ASSLSDRDRCEQY
TRBV30	TRBJ2-1	11	ASTGTAYNEQF
TRBV5-4	TRBJ1-1	11	ASSSTSDIEAF